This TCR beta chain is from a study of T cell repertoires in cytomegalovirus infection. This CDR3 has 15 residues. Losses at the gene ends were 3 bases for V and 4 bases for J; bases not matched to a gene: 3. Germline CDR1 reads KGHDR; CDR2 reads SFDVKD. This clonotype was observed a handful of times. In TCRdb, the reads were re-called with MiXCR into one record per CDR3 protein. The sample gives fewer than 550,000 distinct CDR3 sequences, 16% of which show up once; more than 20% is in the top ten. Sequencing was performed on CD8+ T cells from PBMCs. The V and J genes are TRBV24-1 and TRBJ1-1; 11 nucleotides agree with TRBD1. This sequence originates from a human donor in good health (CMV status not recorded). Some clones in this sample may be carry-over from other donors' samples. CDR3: CATSDNGQGATEAFF. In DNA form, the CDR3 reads TGTGCCACCAGTGATAATGGACAGGGGGCCACTGAAGCTTTCTTT.